Below are 23 T cell receptor beta chains sequenced from a single sample in a study of cytotoxic CD8 clonotypes in ibrutinib-treated CLL. The protocol was immunoSEQ multiplex PCR, while the TCRdb copy is restricted to in-frame clones and leaves out a portion. In the table there are about 92,000 clones, roughly three quarters of which are singletons. Here the sequenced sample was PBMCs, taken after 24 months of ibrutinib treatment. The receptors stem from a human donor with chronic lymphocytic leukemia.

CDR3 DNA: TGTGCCAGCAGCCGGGGACTAGCGGGTAATTACGAGCAGTACTTC. Its protein is CASSRGLAGNYEQYF. The J gene is TRBJ2-7, the V gene TRBV7-8; 12 bases map to TRBD2. Germline assignment: CDR1 SGHVS and CDR2 FQNEAQ. J lost 4 bases, V lost 5 bases, and 6 bases had no gene match. CDR3 length: 15 amino acids.

The chain employs TRBV7-6 and TRBJ2-3, with TRBD1 as a possible D gene (6 bases). The V gene's germline CDR1 is SGHVS and CDR2 FNYEAQ. V shed 3 bases and J shed 2 bases, with 9 bases lying between them. The CDR3 is 14 residues long. The CDR3 DNA sequence: TGTGCCAGCAGCTTGGCAGGGGCCACAGATACGCAGTATTTT. Translated, it gives CASSLAGATDTQYF.

V usage is TRBV27 and J usage is TRBJ2-5, with D hard to call. From germline, CDR1 is MNHEY and CDR2 SMNVEV (reference sequence). The CDR3 is 14 residues long. Trimming removed 3 bases at V and 4 bases at J, with 12 bases between. CDR3 coding DNA: TGTGCCAGCAGTTTGCGGCAGGTAGGAGAGACCCAGTACTTC. This encodes CASSLRQVGETQYF.

DNA for the CDR3: TGTGCCAGCAGCTTAACAGGGGGTACAGATACGCAGTATTTT. Its protein is CASSLTGGTDTQYF. The rearrangement joins TRBV7-9 to TRBJ2-3, with 8 nucleotides matching TRBD1. V dropped 2 bases and J dropped 3; count of bases not matched to a gene: 1. The CDR3 is 14 residues long. Germline loops: CDR1 SEHNR, CDR2 FQNEAQ (reference sequence).

The chain has TRBV18 and TRBJ1-2; D is uncertain. CDR3 length equals 13 residues. V gave up 1 base and J gave up 8 bases, with 11 bases separating them. Germline CDR1 KGHSH, CDR2 LQKENI. Here the CDR3 reads CASSPLPEIGYTF. Here the CDR3 DNA reads TGTGCCAGCTCACCACTCCCAGAGATAGGCTACACCTTC.

The rearrangement links TRBV28 to TRBJ2-1; maybe TRBD1 (6 bases). The CDR3 consists of 13 residues. Germline CDR1 MDHEN, CDR2 SYDVKM. Trimming pared 6 bases from V and 7 bases from J, leaving 13 bases between. The chain's CDR3 is CASSSYQGNEQFF. As DNA, the CDR3 is TGTGCCAGCAGCAGCTACCAGGGGAATGAGCAGTTCTTC. Based on the CDR3 plus reference TRBV28 and TRBJ2-1, the full variable domain is DVKVTQSSRYLVKRTGEKVFLECVQDMDHENMFWYRQDPGLGLRLIYFSYDVKMKEKGDIPEGYSVSREKKERFSLILESASTNQTSMYLCASSSYQGNEQFFGPGTRLTVL.

A few counts support this clone. The V gene is TRBV18, the J gene TRBJ2-4; TRBD2 matches 12 bases. This CDR3 is built from 18 residues. V shed 3 bases, J shed 3 bases, and the junction held 9 bases outside the gene matches. CDR1 is KGHSH and CDR2 is LQKENI in the germline V gene. Here the CDR3 DNA reads TGTGCCAGCTCACCCGCTAGCGGGGGGGCGATTATCAAAAACATTCAGTACTTC. Protein sequence: CASSPASGGAIIKNIQYF.

The chain is built from TRBV7-2 and TRBJ2-7; D call uncertain. The germline V and J ends were trimmed by 1 base and 2 bases, with 6 bases remaining between them. Germline V CDR1 and CDR2: SGHTA, FQGNSA. There are 13 residues in the CDR3. The DNA for the CDR3 is TGTGCCAGCAGCTTAGTAACAGCCTACGAGCAGTACTTC. It is translated as CASSLVTAYEQYF.

Details on this clone: A read error may account for a junction end that differs from germline. V and J are TRBV7-7 and TRBJ2-1, with a possible D match to TRBD1 (6 bases). The CDR3 contains 15 residues. The V gene's germline CDR1 is SSHAT and CDR2 FNYEAQ (reference sequence). CDR3 nucleotides: TGTGCTAGCAGCTTAGGGATTAGTGGGGGCGATGAGCAGTTCTTC. The encoded protein is CASSLGISGGDEQFF.

The V and J genes are TRBV6-9 and TRBJ2-5, with D hard to call. V gave up 0 bases and J gave up 11 bases, with 7 bases separating them. Germline V CDR1 and CDR2: MNHGY, SVAAGI. The CDR3 runs 11 residues. The chain's CDR3 is CASSYSGLQYF. DNA of the CDR3: TGTGCCAGCAGTTATTCCGGGTTACAGTACTTC.

V and J are TRBV29-1 and TRBJ2-3, with D maybe TRBD1 (6 bases). V shed 5 bases and J shed 3 bases, with 27 bases lying between them. The CDR3 totals 18 residues. Germline V gene data show CDR1 as SQVTM and CDR2 as ANQGSEA. This CDR3 is CSVFQDHRDTSNTDTQYF. In DNA form, the CDR3 reads TGCAGCGTTTTCCAAGATCACCGGGACACCAGTAATACAGATACGCAGTATTTT.

The J gene is TRBJ2-5, the V gene TRBV2; 9 bases match TRBD1. The CDR3 has 12 residues. The J segment lost 4 bases and the V segment lost 9 bases, leaving 3 bases of the junction unmatched. Per the germline V gene, CDR1 is SNHLY and CDR2 is FYNNEI. The CDR3 sequence is CARGQGGETQYF. The CDR3 coding sequence is TGTGCCAGGGGACAGGGAGGAGAGACCCAGTACTTC. The complete variable domain, with remaining parts taken from reference TRBV2 and TRBJ2-5, reads EPEVTQTPSHQVTQMGQEVILRCVPISNHLYFYWYRQILGQKVEFLVSFYNNEISEKSEIFDDQFSVERPDGSNFTLKIRSTKLEDSAMYFCARGQGGETQYFGPGTRLLVL.

V usage is TRBV10-2 and J usage is TRBJ2-2, with D uncertain. Trimming stripped 6 bases from V and 4 bases from J, with 6 bases between. The CDR3 spans 12 residues. Germline CDR1 is WSHSY and CDR2 is SAAADI. The CDR3 coding sequence is TGCGCCAGCAGCCGATCCACCGGGGAGCTGTTTTTT. Its translation: CASSRSTGELFF.

The chain joins TRBV11-2 to TRBJ2-7; D may be TRBD2 (6 bases). V was pared by 5 bases and J by 2 bases, with 13 bases between. CDR1 is SGHAT and CDR2 is FQNNGV in the germline V gene. This CDR3 has 14 residues. Here the CDR3 reads CASSPPGRPYEQYF. CDR3 in DNA: TGTGCCAGCAGCCCACCGGGGAGGCCCTACGAGCAGTACTTC.

This sequence joins TRBV28 and TRBJ2-7, with TRBD1 matching 7 bases. In germline, CDR1 is MDHEN, CDR2 SYDVKM. The CDR3 length is 15 residues. V gave up 4 bases and J gave up 0 bases; unmatched junction bases: 6. In DNA, the CDR3 is TGTGCCAGCAGTTCCGGACAGGAACCCTCCTACGAGCAGTACTTC. As protein: CASSSGQEPSYEQYF. Complete variable domain (other parts from reference TRBV28 and TRBJ2-7): DVKVTQSSRYLVKRTGEKVFLECVQDMDHENMFWYRQDPGLGLRLIYFSYDVKMKEKGDIPEGYSVSREKKERFSLILESASTNQTSMYLCASSSGQEPSYEQYFGPGTRLTVT.

The chain has TRBV7-9 and TRBJ1-5; a weak D match, TRBD1 (5 bases). This CDR3 has 14 residues. V was trimmed by 1 base and J by 7 bases, leaving 11 bases between them. Germline CDR1 SEHNR, CDR2 FQNEAQ (reference sequence). The CDR3 sequence: CASSLGGAGQPQHF. In DNA form, the CDR3 reads TGTGCCAGCAGCTTAGGGGGCGCCGGACAGCCCCAGCATTTT.

This clone was detected only a few times. The CDR3 nucleotides read TGCAGTGCGACCGGGAAGGATACGCAGTATTTT. It is translated as CSATGKDTQYF. This sequence joins TRBV20-1 and TRBJ2-3, with D tentatively TRBD2 (5 bases). Germline V CDR1 and CDR2: DFQATT, SNEGSKA (reference sequence). The CDR3 length is 11 residues. V lost 6 bases to trimming and J lost 6 bases, with 10 bases between them.

The J gene is TRBJ2-1, the V gene TRBV18, with D unresolved. Trimming pared 3 bases from V and 0 bases from J, leaving 6 bases between. The germline CDR1 and CDR2 sequences are KGHSH and LQKENI. The CDR3 runs 14 residues. The CDR3 is CASSPPSSYNEQFF. CDR3 coding DNA: TGTGCCAGCTCACCTCCTAGCTCCTACAATGAGCAGTTCTTC. Based on the CDR3 plus reference TRBV18 and TRBJ2-1, the full variable domain is NAGVMQNPRHLVRRRGQEARLRCSPMKGHSHVYWYRQLPEEGLKFMVYLQKENIIDESGMPKERFSAEFPKEGPSILRIQQVVRGDSAAYFCASSPPSSYNEQFFGPGTRLTVL.

The CDR3 DNA sequence: TGTGCCAGCAGCCAACAGGGGGCGTCCTATGGAAACACCATATATTTT. Protein: CASSQQGASYGNTIYF. The V gene is TRBV2, the J gene TRBJ1-3, with 9 bases identical to TRBD1. The CDR3 length is 16 residues. The germline CDR1 and CDR2 sequences are SNHLY and FYNNEI. Trimming removed 6 bases from V and 3 bases from J; junction bases left unmatched: 9.

The chain combines TRBV2 with TRBJ1-3; 10 bases align to TRBD1. CDR1 and CDR2 (germline): SNHLY, FYNNEI. Trimming cost V 6 bases and J 4 bases; bases outside gene matches: 15. The CDR3 has 18 amino acids. CDR3 sequence reads: CASRAPGQGVTGGNTIYF. DNA of the CDR3: TGTGCCAGCAGGGCCCCCGGACAGGGGGTAACGGGAGGAAACACCATATATTTT.

This clone was detected many times. V is TRBV2 and J is TRBJ1-5, with TRBD1 identical over 8 bases. In germline, CDR1 is SNHLY, CDR2 FYNNEI. The CDR3 is 15 residues long. V trimming: 6 bases; J trimming: 1 base; junction bases outside the gene matches: 5. CDR3 nucleotide sequence: TGTGCCAGCAGGCAGCAGGGGGCGAGCAATCAGCCCCAGCATTTT. It encodes CASRQQGASNQPQHF.

The chain uses TRBV6-5 and TRBJ2-2, with D possibly matching TRBD2 (5 bases). The CDR3 runs 15 residues. V was trimmed by 2 bases and J by 1 base, leaving 8 bases between them. The V gene's germline CDR1 is MNHEY and CDR2 SVGAGI. CDR3 amino acids: CASSYRGRNTGELFF. As DNA, the CDR3 is TGTGCCAGCAGTTACCGGGGTAGGAACACCGGGGAGCTGTTTTTT.

The chain couples TRBV28 to TRBJ2-7, with D possibly being TRBD1 (5 bases). Germline V gene lookup returns CDR1 MDHEN and CDR2 SYDVKM. This CDR3 is built from 13 residues. V was cut by 7 bases and J by 4 bases, with 14 bases left in between. This chain's CDR3 is CASIGTGFYEQYF. The DNA for the CDR3 is TGTGCCAGCATCGGCACAGGATTTTACGAGCAGTACTTC.